The next 5 T cell receptor beta chains were all read from a single sample in a study of cytomegalovirus exposure and HLA in healthy donors. Use of 60 Vbeta and 13 Jbeta primers characterized the PCR. Profiled with immunoSEQ multiplex PCR; TCRdb holds only in-frame clones, not every one. The table has some 130,000 clones, roughly 80% seen once. The sequenced material came from PBMCs. Receptors were obtained from a male donor in good health and CMV-seronegative.

The CDR3 nucleotides are TGCGCCAGCAGCTTAACAGGGGAAGGAAGGAACGAGCAGTACTTC. Protein product: CASSLTGEGRNEQYF. This chain links TRBV5-1 with TRBJ2-7, with 7 bases that match TRBD1. The germline V gene encodes CDR1 SGHRS and CDR2 YFSETQ. The CDR3 has 15 residues. V was clipped by 2 bases and J by 5 bases; unmatched bases: 10.

The gene calls are TRBV5-6 and TRBJ1-2, with TRBD1 as a possible D gene (6 bases). The germline V gene encodes CDR1 SGHDT and CDR2 YYEEEE. This CDR3 contains 12 residues. Trimming shortened V by 4 bases and J by 6 bases, and 10 bases separated the two germline ends. CDR3: CASSLQGDGYTF. CDR3 in DNA: TGTGCCAGCAGCCTACAGGGAGATGGCTACACCTTC.

The CDR3 DNA follows: TGTGCCAGCAGCGTCTCCGGGACAGGACTCTACGAGCAGTACTTC. Its protein is CASSVSGTGLYEQYF. J is TRBJ2-7 and V is TRBV5-4, with TRBD1 identical over 8 bases. The CDR3 sequence is 15 residues long. The germline gives CDR1 SGHNT, CDR2 YYREEE (reference sequence). J was trimmed by 3 bases and V by 4 bases; bases with no gene match: 9.

The chain employs TRBV5-1 and TRBJ1-6; possible D gene TRBD1, 6 bases. The CDR3 spans 16 residues. The V end was cut by 4 bases, the J end by 5 bases, with 16 bases between. Per the germline V gene, CDR1 is SGHRS and CDR2 is YFSETQ. In nucleotides, the CDR3 is TGCGCCAGCAGCACGGACGGCAGGGGCAATAATTCACCCCTCCACTTT. Translated, it gives CASSTDGRGNNSPLHF.

This clone was counted a few times. The rearrangement links TRBV19 to TRBJ2-2; TRBD1 agrees at 8 bases. J lost 4 bases, V lost 4 bases, and 8 bases had no gene match. In germline, CDR1 is LNHDA, CDR2 SQIVND (reference sequence). The CDR3 covers 16 residues. The DNA of the CDR3 is TGTGCCAGTAGTAGAACTCCAGGGGGCCCCACCGGGGAGCTGTTTTTT. Protein product: CASSRTPGGPTGELFF.